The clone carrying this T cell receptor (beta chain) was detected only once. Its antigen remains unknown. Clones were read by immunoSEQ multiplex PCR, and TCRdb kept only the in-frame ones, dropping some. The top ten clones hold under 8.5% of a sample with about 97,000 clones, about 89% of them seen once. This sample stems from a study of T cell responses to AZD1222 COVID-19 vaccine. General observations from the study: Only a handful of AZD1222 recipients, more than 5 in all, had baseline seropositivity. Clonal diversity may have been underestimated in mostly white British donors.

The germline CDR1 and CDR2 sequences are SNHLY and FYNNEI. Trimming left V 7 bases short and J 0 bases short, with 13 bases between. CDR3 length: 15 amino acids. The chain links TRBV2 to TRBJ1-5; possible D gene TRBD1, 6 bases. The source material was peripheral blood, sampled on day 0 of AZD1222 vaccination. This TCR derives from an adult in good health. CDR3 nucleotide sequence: TGTGCCAGCACTGTAACAGGGTTTAGCAATCAGCCCCAGCATTTT. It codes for CASTVTGFSNQPQHF.